The 25 T cell receptor beta chains listed next were all sequenced from one sample in a study of tumor-infiltrating lymphocytes in primary liver carcinoma. Co-extraction yielded RNA and DNA from roughly 20-30 mg of unsorted bulk tissue. A primer in the constant region served to generate TCR beta cDNA from about 470 ng of total RNA. The TCR beta library was amplified through three nested multiplex PCR rounds in a modified ARM-PCR procedure. PCR rounds one and two used TRBV1-TRBV30 forward primers with a C-beta reverse primer for 10 cycles each. TCRdb itself ran the multiplex PCR reads through MiXCR, one entry per CDR3 protein. The sample has about 100,000 distinct CDR3 sequences; around two thirds are singletons. Sequencing was performed on liver tumor tissue from sampling region 5. Subset noted: tumor region T5, tumor centre. These receptors were obtained from a woman aged 60-70 years with primary liver carcinoma and hepatitis B virus infection.

The chain joins TRBV6-5 to TRBJ2-2, with 12 positions matching TRBD2. This CDR3 spans 15 amino acids. Per germline, CDR1 MNHEY and CDR2 SVGAGI. V was pared by 10 bases and J by 8 bases, with 11 bases of the junction left unmatched. In DNA form, the CDR3 reads TGTGCCAACAGCCTACTAGCGGGAGGTACAGGGGAGCTGTTTTTT. Its translation: CANSLLAGGTGELFF.

This chain links TRBV5-4 with TRBJ2-5; D might be TRBD1 or TRBD2, each matching 7 bases. The CDR3 consists of 14 residues. The ends were cut back, 4 bases at V and 14 bases at J, with 24 bases in the middle. Germline CDR1 and CDR2: SGHNT and YYREEE (reference sequence). CDR3 coding DNA: TGTGCCAGCAGCCCCAGGGGGGGACAAGAGACCCGCTACTTC. This translates into CASSPRGGQETRYF.

This clonotype was counted at least ten times. CDR3 in DNA: TGCAGCGTTGGGAATGGACGGACTGAAGCTTTCTTT. It codes for CSVGNGRTEAFF. The genes are TRBV29-1 and TRBJ1-1; D ambiguous. CDR3 length equals 12 residues. CDR1 is SQVTM, CDR2 ANQGSEA, per germline. The V and J ends lost 4 bases and 5 bases respectively, with 11 bases between them.

As concerns this clonotype: At one end the junction does not follow the germline gene, possibly because of a read error. This rearrangement joins TRBV7-8 to TRBJ1-6, with 10 positions matching TRBD1. The CDR3 runs to 18 residues. Germline-derived CDR1 and CDR2 are SGHVS and FQNEAQ. The CDR3 protein is CASSSGTGEAFRKSPLHF. For the CDR3, the DNA is TGTGCTAGCAGTTCCGGGACAGGGGAGGCCTTTAGGAAATCACCCCTCCACTTT.

This clonotype ranks as medium-sized. This rearrangement joins TRBV11-3 to TRBJ2-2; TRBD2 aligns across 12 bases. Germline V gene data show CDR1 as SGHNT and CDR2 as YENEEA. This CDR3 is built from 17 residues. J lost 0 bases, V lost 5 bases, and 4 bases had no gene match. CDR3 nucleotide sequence: TGTGCCAGCAGCCTCCGGACTAGCGGGGCGAACACCGGGGAGCTGTTTTTT. Amino acid sequence: CASSLRTSGANTGELFF.

V gene TRBV20-1 combines with J gene TRBJ1-1; 8 positions match TRBD1. CDR1 DFQATT and CDR2 SNEGSKA come from the germline V gene (reference sequence). V lost 3 bases, J lost 0 bases, and 6 bases stayed unmatched. The CDR3 runs 15 residues. The CDR3 here is CSARSQGAMNTEAFF. CDR3 sequence (DNA): TGCAGTGCTAGGTCTCAGGGGGCCATGAACACTGAAGCTTTCTTT.

This clonotype was seen a single time. The chain has TRBV7-8 and TRBJ2-7; 7 bases are a match to TRBD2. The CDR3 sequence is 16 residues long. The J segment lost 3 bases and the V segment lost 7 bases, leaving 15 bases of the junction unmatched. Germline V gene sequence: CDR1 SGHVS, CDR2 FQNEAQ. The CDR3 bases are TGTGCCAGCAACTCATCGGGACTAACGGCTTACTACGAGCAGTACTTC. It yields the protein CASNSSGLTAYYEQYF.

As regards this clonotype: A clone one base away is much larger, so this may be a read error. The chain links TRBV5-1 to TRBJ2-1, with D possibly being TRBD2 (5 bases). With 9 bases removed from V and 7 bases from J, the gap between germline ends came to 20 bases. The germline V gene has CDR1 SGHRS and CDR2 YFSETQ. The CDR3 length is 14 residues. The CDR3 DNA is TGCGCCACCACGCTAACGGGAATAGGGAATGAGCAGTTCTTC. Its protein is CATTLTGIGNEQFF.

This clonotype was recorded only once. The rearrangement joins TRBV29-1 to TRBJ1-3, with D perhaps TRBD1 (5 bases). With 4 bases removed from V and 0 bases from J, the gap between germline ends came to 10 bases. This CDR3 is built from 14 residues. Germline V gives CDR1 SQVTM, CDR2 ANQGSEA. In DNA form, the CDR3 reads TGCAGCGTTGGCGCGGGGCGCTCTGGAAACACCATATATTTT. Encoded protein: CSVGAGRSGNTIYF.

A word on this clonotype: A read error may account for a junction end that differs from germline. The CDR3 loop reads CASSLTTNTGELFF. CDR3 sequence (DNA): TGTGCCAGCAGTTTAACCACGAACACCGGGGAGCTCTTTTTT. The chain has TRBV12-3 or TRBV12-4 and TRBJ2-2, with a weak D call TRBD2 (5 bases). There are 14 residues in the CDR3.

A single count supports this clonotype. This may stem from a read error, because a much larger clone lies one nucleotide away. V and J are TRBV7-8 and TRBJ1-2; D remains ambiguous. The germline gives CDR1 SGHVS, CDR2 FQNEAQ. The CDR3 loop spans 13 amino acids. CDR3 sequence reads: CASSLSRENGHTF. The CDR3 region has the DNA TGTGCCAGCAGCTTAAGTCGGGAAAATGGCCACACCTTC.

This clonotype was seen at least ten times. V usage is TRBV7-8 and J usage is TRBJ1-4; D remains ambiguous. The CDR3 extends over 14 amino acids. Germline V gene sequence: CDR1 SGHVS, CDR2 FQNEAQ. V shed 4 bases and J shed 5 bases, with 11 bases lying between them. The CDR3 DNA reads TGTGCCAGCAGCTCCCCGAGGCTCAATGAAAAACTGTTTTTT. Translation: CASSSPRLNEKLFF.

In regard to this clonotype: A much larger clone is a single base away; this may be a read error. The chain joins TRBV7-8 to TRBJ1-2; 7 bases map to TRBD1. Losses at the gene ends were 5 bases for V and 2 bases for J; bases not matched to a gene: 11. There are 16 residues in the CDR3. Germline V gives CDR1 SGHVS, CDR2 FQNEAQ. CDR3 sequence reads: CASSPHGGTVNYGYTF. The CDR3 region has the DNA TGTGCCAGCAGCCCTCACGGTGGGACAGTAAACTATGGCTACACCTTC.

This clonotype was seen ten or more times. The J gene is TRBJ2-5, the V gene TRBV12-3 or TRBV12-4; TRBD1 matches 8 bases. The CDR3 contains 12 residues. V trimming: 6 bases; J trimming: 13 bases; junction bases outside the gene matches: 10. CDR3: CASRLAQDRAYF. CDR3 bases: TGTGCCAGCAGACTCGCGCAGGACAGGGCGTACTTC.

On this clonotype itself: Its ends do not fully match the called genes, so a read error is possible. The chain is built from TRBV11-2 and TRBJ2-2, with D perhaps TRBD2 (6 bases). The CDR3 is 16 residues long. Germline CDR1 is SGHAT and CDR2 is FQNNGV. Here the CDR3 reads CASSFGAASATVELFF. CDR3 in DNA: TGTGCCAGCAGCTTTGGTGCGGCTAGCGCGACCGTGGAGCTGTTTTTT.

This clonotype was counted at least ten times. The chain couples TRBV29-1 to TRBJ2-7; the match to TRBD1 covers 7 bases. The V gene's germline CDR1 is SQVTM and CDR2 ANQGSEA. The CDR3 extends over 14 amino acids. Trimming took 7 bases from V and 2 from J; bases not matched to a gene: 11. The CDR3 nucleotides read TGCAGCGCCGCCCGATCCCAGGGGGCCTACGAGCAGTACTTC. This encodes CSAARSQGAYEQYF.

This clonotype was seen only once. The chain has TRBV11-2 and TRBJ2-7; D is perhaps TRBD1 (5 bases). The CDR3 is 14 residues long. The V end lost 11 bases, the J end lost 2 bases, and 19 bases lay between the germline ends. The V gene's germline CDR1 is SGHAT and CDR2 FQNNGV. The CDR3 region is CADSLARRAYEQYF. CDR3 DNA: TGTGCCGACAGTTTAGCACGGAGAGCCTACGAGCAGTACTTC.

Details on this clonotype: One junction end does not reproduce the germline sequence, and a read error may be involved. The chain links TRBV11-2 to TRBJ2-3; D may match TRBD1 or TRBD2 (5 bases each). The germline CDR1 and CDR2 sequences are SGHAT and FQNNGV. The CDR3 is 15 residues long. This CDR3 reads CASSRWAGSTDAQYF. The CDR3 DNA sequence: TGTGCCAGCAGCCGGTGGGCAGGGAGCACAGATGCGCAGTATTTT.

This clonotype qualifies as medium-sized. The rearrangement joins TRBV11-3 to TRBJ2-6, with 8 bases fitting TRBD1. Per germline, CDR1 SGHNT and CDR2 YENEEA. This CDR3 is 17 amino acids long. Trimming took 6 bases from V and 3 from J; bases not matched to a gene: 10. The CDR3 reads CASSPRTGTSGANVLTF. In nucleotides, the CDR3 is TGTGCCAGCAGTCCTCGGACAGGGACCAGTGGGGCCAACGTCCTGACTTTC.

With regard to this clonotype: At one boundary the junction diverges from the germline segment, which might be a read error. The chain recombines TRBV11-2 with TRBJ1-2, with no clear D. This CDR3 spans 14 amino acids. From germline, CDR1 is SGHAT and CDR2 FQNNGV. The CDR3 loop reads CASNLDWADYGYTF. Written as DNA, the CDR3 is TGTGCCAGCAACTTAGATTGGGCTGACTATGGCTACACCTTC.

For this clonotype: One junction end disagrees with the germline gene, perhaps due to a read error. The rearrangement uses TRBV30 and TRBJ2-5; D perhaps matches TRBD2 (6 bases). Per the germline V gene, CDR1 is GTSNPN and CDR2 is SVGIG (reference sequence). CDR3 length: 15 amino acids. Here the CDR3 DNA reads TGCGCCTGGACTGTAGTCGGGACTGCGGGTTGGACCCAGTACTTC. It yields the protein CAWTVVGTAGWTQYF.

Worth noting for this clonotype: This CDR3 fails to terminate in the conserved phenylalanine or tryptophan, so it likely reflects a read error. V gene TRBV11-2 combines with J gene TRBJ2-3, with D possibly being TRBD2 (5 bases). There are 17 residues in the CDR3. The V gene's germline CDR1 is SGHAT and CDR2 FQNNGV. For the CDR3, the DNA is TGTGCCAGCAGCTTAGCAATGGGGAGTAGGAGCACAGATATGCAGTATTTA. Residues: CASSLAMGSRSTDMQYL.

This clonotype was seen repeatedly, ten times or more. The genes are TRBV28 and TRBJ2-7; no reliable D call. The CDR3 length is 13 residues. V was shortened by 9 bases and J by 0 bases, with 12 bases between the two germline ends. The germline CDR1 and CDR2 sequences are MDHEN and SYDVKM. CDR3 loop: CASSDPNSYEQYF. The CDR3 DNA sequence: TGTGCCAGTTCGGACCCCAACTCCTACGAGCAGTACTTC.

With regard to this clonotype: Given a much more abundant clone one base away, this may be a read error. The chain uses TRBV28 and TRBJ2-2; 10 bases agree with TRBD1. Germline lookup yields CDR1 MDHEN and CDR2 SYDVKM. The CDR3 length is 14 residues. The junction had 5 bases not matched to a gene; V was cut back by 6 bases and J by 7 bases. The CDR3 loop reads CASRWDRGIGELFF. The DNA of the CDR3 is TGTGCCAGCAGATGGGACAGGGGAATCGGGGAGCTGTTTTTT.

On this clonotype: Since the CDR3 does not end with the conserved phenylalanine or tryptophan, this likely comes from a read error. The DNA is omitted, as the CDR3 cannot be located on it reliably, and the CDR3 follows TCRdb's listing. The rearrangement joins TRBV12-3 or TRBV12-4 to TRBJ2-7; TRBD2 reflects the table's D call only, with no check against the DNA. The CDR3 adds up to 14 amino acids, both ends counted. This chain's CDR3 is CASRIAGGSNEQYL.